The subject of this entry is one T cell receptor beta chain. Profiling relied on immunoSEQ multiplex PCR, and the TCRdb table lists in-frame clones only, not all of them. The sample gives 99,000 or so clones, 88% of which show up once; 2% to 3% is in the top ten. These data originate in a study of T cell responses to AZD1222 COVID-19 vaccine. V lost 4 bases to trimming and J lost 1 base; unmatched junction nucleotides: 9. The CDR3 length is 18 residues. In germline, CDR1 is SNHLY, CDR2 FYNNEI. The V gene is TRBV2, the J gene TRBJ2-7; 14 positions match TRBD2. The sequencing here drew on peripheral blood, taken on day 0 of AZD1222 vaccination. This TCR came from an adult in good health. The CDR3 nucleotides are TGTGCCAGCAGTGGAGGGGGACTAGCGGGAGAAAGTTCCTACGAGCAGTACTTC. Translated, it gives CASSGGGLAGESSYEQYF.